The 25 T cell receptor beta chains below were found in one sample sequenced in a study of blood T cell repertoires in COVID-19. Repertoires were generated with immunoSEQ multiplex PCR, while TCRdb's copy carries only in-frame clones and drops some. The sample holds 75,000 to 80,000 clones, more than 75% seen once. Source material: peripheral blood. These receptors all come from a human donor in a cohort sampled during active COVID-19.

This chain links TRBV5-4 with TRBJ1-1; D is perhaps TRBD1 (6 bases). V lost 0 bases and J lost 0, with 12 bases in between. The CDR3 loop spans 16 amino acids. The germline gives CDR1 SGHNT, CDR2 YYREEE (reference sequence). The CDR3 protein is CASSLGGGTLNTEAFF. The CDR3 nucleotides read TGTGCCAGCAGCTTGGGGGGGGGCACCTTGAACACTGAAGCTTTCTTT.

This clone has a single count. The rearrangement links TRBV10-3 to TRBJ2-2, with TRBD1 matching over 8 bases. There are 14 residues in the CDR3. Per the germline V gene, CDR1 is ENHRY and CDR2 is SYGVKD. After removal of 10 bases from V and 7 bases from J, the junction contained 11 bases not matched to a gene. CDR3 sequence reads: CATGRTGRGGELFF. The CDR3 nucleotides read TGTGCCACCGGGCGGACAGGGCGCGGCGGGGAGCTGTTTTTT.

The J gene is TRBJ2-4, the V gene TRBV29-1; 10 bases fit TRBD1. This CDR3 region has 13 residues. CDR1 is SQVTM and CDR2 is ANQGSEA in the germline V gene. V lost 6 bases, J lost 9 bases, and 8 bases stayed unmatched. CDR3 amino acids: CSVFPGQGTIQYF. The CDR3 DNA reads as TGCAGCGTCTTCCCGGGACAGGGGACCATTCAGTACTTC.

The rearrangement uses TRBV5-1 and TRBJ1-2; the match to TRBD1 covers 7 bases. The CDR3 runs to 14 residues. Per germline, CDR1 SGHRS and CDR2 YFSETQ. V lost 1 base to trimming and J lost 6 bases; unmatched junction nucleotides: 6. CDR3 residues: CASSLSQGTDGYTF. The CDR3 nucleotides read TGCGCCAGCAGCTTGTCCCAGGGGACAGATGGCTACACCTTC. Variable domain in full (rest from reference TRBV5-1 and TRBJ1-2): KAGVTQTPRYLIKTRGQQVTLSCSPISGHRSVSWYQQTPGQGLQFLFEYFSETQRNKGNFPGRFSGRQFSNSRSEMNVSTLELGDSALYLCASSLSQGTDGYTFGSGTRLTVV.

The V gene is TRBV3-1 (or the pseudogene TRBV3-2), the J gene TRBJ1-2; D gene uncertain. V lost 4 bases and J lost 0, with 6 bases in between. CDR3 length: 13 amino acids. In germline, CDR1 is LGHDT, CDR2 YNNKEL (reference sequence). The CDR3 sequence is CASSLGTNYGYTF. Written as DNA, the CDR3 is TGTGCCAGCAGCCTCGGGACTAACTATGGCTACACCTTC.

The V and J genes are TRBV4-1 and TRBJ2-3; tentatively, D is TRBD1 (6 bases). Deletions cut 0 bases from V and 5 bases from J, with 15 bases between. Germline-derived CDR1 and CDR2 are MGHRA and YSYEKL. This CDR3 is built from 16 residues. In DNA, the CDR3 is TGCGCCAGCAGCCAAGAGTGGGGGCGACGAGAAGATACGCAGTATTTT. It encodes CASSQEWGRREDTQYF.

This chain uses TRBV27 with TRBJ1-1; 8 positions match TRBD1. This CDR3 contains 15 residues. V dropped 4 bases and J dropped 4; count of bases not matched to a gene: 8. Germline loops: CDR1 MNHEY, CDR2 SMNVEV (reference sequence). The CDR3 region has the DNA TGTGCCAGCAGTTCTCAGGGGGCTGACGGCACTGAAGCTTTCTTT. Amino acid sequence: CASSSQGADGTEAFF.

The chain couples TRBV19 to TRBJ1-2, with 8 bases lining up with TRBD1. The CDR3 sequence is 15 residues long. Germline trimming cut 6 bases from V and 8 bases from J; bases unmatched to any gene: 14. Germline V gene sequence: CDR1 LNHDA, CDR2 SQIVND (reference sequence). This chain's CDR3 is CASSHGQGSAVGYTF. CDR3 bases: TGTGCCAGTAGCCACGGACAGGGATCGGCGGTCGGCTACACCTTC. The variable domain in full, completed from reference TRBV19 and TRBJ1-2, reads DGGITQSPKYLFRKEGQNVTLSCEQNLNHDAMYWYRQDPGQGLRLIYYSQIVNDFQKGDIAEGYSVSREKKESFPLTVTSAQKNPTAFYLCASSHGQGSAVGYTFGSGTRLTVV.

This chain joins TRBV7-6 and TRBJ1-6; D possibly corresponds to TRBD1 (5 bases). Germline V gene sequence: CDR1 SGHVS, CDR2 FNYEAQ. The CDR3 totals 13 residues. Deletions cut 6 bases from V and 5 bases from J, with 8 bases between. CDR3 in amino acids: CASRQQDNSPLHF. For the CDR3, the DNA is TGTGCCAGCAGGCAACAGGATAATTCACCCCTCCACTTT. Variable domain in full (rest from reference TRBV7-6 and TRBJ1-6): GAGVSQSPRYKVTKRGQDVALRCDPISGHVSLYWYRQALGQGPEFLTYFNYEAQQDKSGLPNDRFSAERPEGSISTLTIQRTEQRDSAMYRCASRQQDNSPLHFGNGTRLTVT.

There are a few counts of this clone. The chain employs TRBV7-9 and TRBJ2-7; 7 nucleotides match TRBD1. Germline trimming cut 1 base from V and 0 bases from J; bases unmatched to any gene: 3. The CDR3 totals 15 residues. Germline values: CDR1 SEHNR, CDR2 FQNEAQ (reference sequence). CDR3 region: CASSLEGTASYEQYF. In DNA, the CDR3 is TGTGCCAGCAGCTTAGAAGGGACAGCCTCCTACGAGCAGTACTTC. Full variable domain (remainder filled in from reference TRBV7-9 and TRBJ2-7): DTGVSQNPRHKITKRGQNVTFRCDPISEHNRLYWYRQTLGQGPEFLTYFQNEAQLEKSRLLSDRFSAERPKGSFSTLEIQRTEQGDSAMYLCASSLEGTASYEQYFGPGTRLTVT.

The chain employs TRBV7-2 and TRBJ2-7; 13 bases match TRBD2. The CDR3 extends over 16 amino acids. Trimming at V came to 5 bases and at J to 7 bases, leaving 11 bases not matched to a gene. Germline V gives CDR1 SGHTA, CDR2 FQGNSA. Written as DNA, the CDR3 is TGTGCCAGCAGCGTTACTAGCGGGGGGGCCCTCGGGGAGCAGTACTTC. Translation gives CASSVTSGGALGEQYF.

This clone was seen just once. The rearrangement joins TRBV15 to TRBJ2-5, with 7 bases that match TRBD2. The J segment lost 2 bases and the V segment lost 3 bases, leaving 6 bases of the junction unmatched. The germline CDR1 and CDR2 sequences are LNHNV and YYDKDF (reference sequence). CDR3 size: 15 residues. The CDR3 nucleotides are TGTGCCACCAGCAGGTCTAGCGGAGGGCAAGAGACCCAGTACTTC. Its translation: CATSRSSGGQETQYF.

The V call is TRBV19, the J call TRBJ2-7; 9 bases map to TRBD1. Germline values: CDR1 LNHDA, CDR2 SQIVND (reference sequence). This CDR3 spans 15 amino acids. Trimming at V came to 4 bases and at J to 2 bases, leaving 6 bases not matched to a gene. The CDR3 region is CASSTANRGPYEQYF. In DNA, the CDR3 is TGTGCCAGTAGTACCGCCAACAGGGGGCCCTACGAGCAGTACTTC.

CDR3 sequence: CASSTGQGAPYNEQFF. The DNA for the CDR3 is TGTGCCAGCAGCACGGGACAGGGGGCTCCCTACAATGAGCAGTTCTTC. V is TRBV5-4 and J is TRBJ2-1; 12 bases line up with TRBD1. CDR3 length: 16 residues. In germline, CDR1 is SGHNT, CDR2 YYREEE (reference sequence). J lost 2 bases, V lost 4 bases, and 4 bases had no gene match.

This chain connects TRBV7-2 to TRBJ1-1; no definite D call. The V gene's germline CDR1 is SGHTA and CDR2 FQGNSA. Trimming took 5 bases from V and 13 from J, leaving 14 bases between them. CDR3 length: 11 amino acids. The CDR3 region has the DNA TGTGCCAGCAGCCGATCCGGGATCGTTTTCTTT. Amino acids: CASSRSGIVFF.

The rearrangement links TRBV3-1 (or the pseudogene TRBV3-2) to TRBJ1-2; 7 nucleotides line up with TRBD1. Germline CDR1 is LGHDT and CDR2 is YNNKEL (reference sequence). With V trimmed by 4 bases and J by 3 bases, 8 bases remained unmatched. The CDR3 has 15 amino acids. CDR3 nucleotide sequence: TGTGCCAGCAGCCCTACAGGGGCGCCTTACTATGGCTACACCTTC. It is translated as CASSPTGAPYYGYTF.

As for this clone: Other DNA sequences from this sample encode an identical CDR3 as well. The chain has TRBV6-4 and TRBJ2-3; 9 bases are a match to TRBD2. This CDR3 contains 14 residues. Germline CDR1 is MRHNA and CDR2 is SNTAGT. The V segment lost 4 bases and the J segment 1 base; nucleotides outside the gene matches: 0. CDR3 residues: CASSVAGGTDTQYF. CDR3 sequence (DNA): TGTGCCAGCAGTGTAGCGGGGGGCACAGATACGCAGTATTTT.

This chain links TRBV10-2 with TRBJ2-1; TRBD2 matches 14 bases. Germline V gene data show CDR1 as WSHSY and CDR2 as SAAADI. The CDR3 sequence is 18 residues long. Germline trimming cut 6 bases from V and 3 bases from J; bases unmatched to any gene: 10. CDR3 sequence (DNA): TGCGCCAGCAGGGCCGGGACTAGCGGGGGTTACCTCTACAATGAGCAGTTCTTC. This codes for CASRAGTSGGYLYNEQFF.

The V and J genes are TRBV19 and TRBJ1-1, with D possibly TRBD1 on 5 matching bases. Germline values: CDR1 LNHDA, CDR2 SQIVND (reference sequence). The V end lost 3 bases, the J end lost 1 base, and 9 bases lay between the germline ends. This CDR3 has 14 amino acids. The CDR3 sequence: CASSIQGGNTEAFF. For the CDR3, the DNA is TGTGCCAGTAGTATCCAGGGAGGGAACACTGAAGCTTTCTTT.

The gene calls are TRBV24-1 and TRBJ2-1; no clear D gene. Germline V gene data show CDR1 as KGHDR and CDR2 as SFDVKD. V lost 2 bases and J 7 bases, leaving 8 bases between the germline ends. This CDR3 contains 13 residues. The CDR3 DNA sequence: TGTGCCACCAGTGATTCGTACAGTAATGAGCAGTTCTTC. It yields the protein CATSDSYSNEQFF.

The genes are TRBV7-2 and TRBJ2-1, with TRBD1 identical over 9 bases. Germline CDR1 and CDR2: SGHTA and FQGNSA. The CDR3 runs 18 residues. Trimming removed 3 bases from V and 8 bases from J; junction bases left unmatched: 17. This CDR3 is CASSFGPARTGELDEQFF. The CDR3 DNA sequence: TGTGCCAGCAGCTTTGGCCCCGCAAGGACAGGGGAGTTGGATGAGCAGTTCTTC.

V gene TRBV19 combines with J gene TRBJ1-2; TRBD1 is a possible D gene (5 bases). The ends were cut back, 6 bases at V and 0 bases at J, with 11 bases in the middle. CDR1 is LNHDA and CDR2 is SQIVND in the germline V gene (reference sequence). The length of the CDR3 is 14 residues. This chain's CDR3 is CASRETDANYGYTF. The DNA of the CDR3 is TGTGCCAGTAGGGAGACAGACGCTAACTATGGCTACACCTTC.

V and J are TRBV27 and TRBJ1-2; D perhaps matches TRBD1 (5 bases). Trimming cost V 2 bases and J 3 bases, with 7 bases left between them. The V gene's germline CDR1 is MNHEY and CDR2 SMNVEV (reference sequence). This CDR3 region has 13 residues. The CDR3 sequence: CASSLQGHYGYTF. CDR3 in DNA: TGTGCCAGCAGTTTACAGGGTCACTATGGCTACACCTTC.

The CDR3 region is CASSYSGLAGTDTQYF. The DNA for the CDR3 is TGTGCCAGCAGTTACTCGGGCCTAGCGGGGACAGATACGCAGTATTTT. The chain uses TRBV6-5 and TRBJ2-3, with 9 nucleotides matching TRBD2. J gave up 3 bases and V 0 bases, and 4 bases lay outside the gene matches. This CDR3 is 16 amino acids long. Germline loops: CDR1 MNHEY, CDR2 SVGAGI.

The genes are TRBV19 and TRBJ1-6, with D tentatively TRBD1 (5 bases). V was cut by 7 bases and J by 4 bases, with 14 bases left in between. Per germline, CDR1 LNHDA and CDR2 SQIVND (reference sequence). The CDR3 length is 15 residues. CDR3 sequence: CASTPTVGYNSPLHF. CDR3 nucleotides: TGTGCCAGTACCCCGACAGTGGGGTATAATTCACCCCTCCACTTT.